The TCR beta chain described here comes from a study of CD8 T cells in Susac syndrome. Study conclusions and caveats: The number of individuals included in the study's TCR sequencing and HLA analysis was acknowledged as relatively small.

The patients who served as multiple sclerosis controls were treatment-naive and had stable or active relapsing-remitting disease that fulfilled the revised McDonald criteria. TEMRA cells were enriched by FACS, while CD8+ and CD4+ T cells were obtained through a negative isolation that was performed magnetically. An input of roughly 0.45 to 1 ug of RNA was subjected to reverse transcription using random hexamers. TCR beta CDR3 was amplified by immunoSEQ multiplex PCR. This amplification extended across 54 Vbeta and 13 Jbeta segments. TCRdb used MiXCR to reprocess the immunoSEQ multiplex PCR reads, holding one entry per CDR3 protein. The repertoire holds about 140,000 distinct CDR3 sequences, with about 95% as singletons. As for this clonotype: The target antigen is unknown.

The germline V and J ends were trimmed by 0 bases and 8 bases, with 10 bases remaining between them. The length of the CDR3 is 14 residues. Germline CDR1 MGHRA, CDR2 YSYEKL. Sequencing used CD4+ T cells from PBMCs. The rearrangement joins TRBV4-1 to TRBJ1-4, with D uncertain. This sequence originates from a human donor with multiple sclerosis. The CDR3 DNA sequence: TGCGCCAGCAGCCAAGATCCTGTATCGGAAAAACTGTTTTTT. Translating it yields CASSQDPVSEKLFF.